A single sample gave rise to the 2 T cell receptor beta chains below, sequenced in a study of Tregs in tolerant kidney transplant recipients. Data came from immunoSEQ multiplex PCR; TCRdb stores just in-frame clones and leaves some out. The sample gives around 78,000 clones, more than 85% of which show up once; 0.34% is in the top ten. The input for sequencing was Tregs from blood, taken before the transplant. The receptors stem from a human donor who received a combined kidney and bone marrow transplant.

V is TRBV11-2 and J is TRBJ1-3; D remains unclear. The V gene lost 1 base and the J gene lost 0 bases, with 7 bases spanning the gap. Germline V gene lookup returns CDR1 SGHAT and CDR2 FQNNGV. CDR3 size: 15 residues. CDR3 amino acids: CASSLGESSGNTIYF. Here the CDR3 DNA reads TGTGCCAGCAGCTTAGGGGAAAGCTCTGGAAACACCATATATTTT.

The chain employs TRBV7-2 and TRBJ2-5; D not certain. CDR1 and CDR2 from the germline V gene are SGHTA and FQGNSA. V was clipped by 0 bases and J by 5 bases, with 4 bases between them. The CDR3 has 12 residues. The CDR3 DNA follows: TGTGCCAGCAGCTTAGCGCCGGAGACCCAGTACTTC. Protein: CASSLAPETQYF.